These 24 T cell receptor beta chains came from one sample sequenced in a study of beta chain features in type 1 diabetes. Their target antigens are unknown. The entirety of the isolated RNA underwent reverse transcription, so expressed TCRB transcripts were sequenced. Data came from immunoSEQ multiplex PCR; TCRdb stores just in-frame clones and leaves some out. The table lists around 150,000 clones, approximately 9.1% of them singletons. The study's findings and limits: People with Type 1 diabetes carried modestly yet significantly shorter TCRB CDR3s in all four CD4+ subsets.

The sequenced sample consisted of central memory CD4+ T cells from blood. The receptor source for this set is a woman aged 25 to 39 with type 1 diabetes.

This clone appeared a few times. Here the CDR3 reads CASSLRTSGFTDTQYF. The DNA for the CDR3 is TGTGCCAGCAGCCTACGGACTAGCGGGTTCACAGATACGCAGTATTTT. The V and J genes are TRBV7-2 and TRBJ2-3, with TRBD2 matching over 11 bases. The germline gives CDR1 SGHTA, CDR2 FQGNSA. The length of the CDR3 is 16 residues. V shed 5 bases and J 2 bases; nucleotides not matched to a gene: 6.

This clone was observed a few times. V usage is TRBV5-6 and J usage is TRBJ1-2, with a tentative D call TRBD1 (5 bases). The V gene lost 6 bases and the J gene lost 0 bases, with 12 bases spanning the gap. There are 14 residues in the CDR3. Germline CDR1 is SGHDT and CDR2 is YYEEEE. CDR3 loop: CASNPGIANYGYTF. The DNA for the CDR3 is TGTGCCAGCAACCCAGGGATTGCTAACTATGGCTACACCTTC.

This clone showed up just a few times. The rearrangement links TRBV29-1 to TRBJ1-3; the match to TRBD1 covers 9 bases. Trimming took 6 bases from V and 4 from J; bases not matched to a gene: 4. CDR3 length: 13 amino acids. Germline V gene data show CDR1 as SQVTM and CDR2 as ANQGSEA. CDR3 protein: CSVQGASGNTIYF. The CDR3 region has the DNA TGCAGCGTACAGGGGGCTTCGGGAAACACCATATATTTT.

V and J are TRBV11-2 and TRBJ2-7; TRBD2 matches at 10 bases. The CDR3 is made up of 16 amino acids. After removal of 1 base from V and 5 bases from J, the junction contained 8 bases not matched to a gene. Germline CDR1 reads SGHAT; CDR2 reads FQNNGV. The CDR3 nucleotides are TGTGCCAGCAGCTTAGGTTCTAGCGGGAGTTATCACGAGCAGTACTTC. Protein sequence: CASSLGSSGSYHEQYF.

The V and J genes are TRBV18 and TRBJ2-7, with 7 bases fitting TRBD1. Germline V CDR1 and CDR2: KGHSH, LQKENI. Trimming at V came to 2 bases and at J to 1 base, leaving 11 bases not matched to a gene. The CDR3 runs to 17 residues. CDR3 loop: CASSPDSIGTASYEQYF. CDR3 nucleotides: TGTGCCAGCTCACCAGATTCTATCGGGACAGCTTCCTACGAGCAGTACTTC.

The J gene is TRBJ1-4, the V gene TRBV5-1; 7 nucleotides agree with TRBD1. Germline V gene sequence: CDR1 SGHRS, CDR2 YFSETQ. CDR3 length equals 15 residues. V was clipped by 1 base and J by 7 bases; unmatched bases: 7. The CDR3 spells CASSLTRQGVEKLFF. CDR3 nucleotides: TGCGCCAGCAGCTTGACGCGGCAGGGGGTTGAAAAACTGTTTTTT.

The V and J genes are TRBV9 and TRBJ1-3; D perhaps matches TRBD1 (5 bases). The CDR3 contains 16 residues. Germline V CDR1 and CDR2: SGDLS, YYNGEE. Trimming left V 0 bases short and J 2 bases short, with 12 bases between. This chain's CDR3 is CASSVDYTTAGNTIYF. CDR3 coding DNA: TGTGCCAGCAGCGTAGACTACACGACAGCTGGAAACACCATATATTTT.

This clone appeared a few times. The chain carries TRBV5-4 and TRBJ2-7; 7 bases align to TRBD2. The CDR3 spans 14 residues. Looked up from germline, CDR1 is SGHNT and CDR2 is YYREEE (reference sequence). The junction had 5 bases not matched to a gene; V was cut back by 1 base and J by 4 bases. The CDR3 region is CASSLPGGGYEQYF. DNA for the CDR3: TGTGCCAGCAGCTTGCCGGGAGGAGGATACGAGCAGTACTTC. The entire variable domain, with the rest obtained from reference TRBV5-4 and TRBJ2-7, is as follows: ETGVTQSPTHLIKTRGQQVTLRCSSQSGHNTVSWYQQALGQGPQFIFQYYREEENGRGNFPPRFSGLQFPNYSSELNVNALELDDSALYLCASSLPGGGYEQYFGPGTRLTVT.

In this sample, this clone turned up a few times. The J gene is TRBJ1-5, the V gene TRBV27, with TRBD1 identical over 9 bases. The CDR3 spans 19 residues. V lost 0 bases to trimming and J lost 1 base; unmatched junction nucleotides: 10. The germline V gene has CDR1 MNHEY and CDR2 SMNVEV (reference sequence). CDR3 sequence: CASSLSWPGQGSSNQPQHF. The DNA for the CDR3 is TGTGCCAGCAGTTTATCTTGGCCGGGACAGGGATCCAGCAATCAGCCCCAGCATTTT.

V usage is TRBV18 and J usage is TRBJ2-7, with D possibly TRBD2 on 6 matching bases. CDR3 length equals 14 residues. Germline CDR1 KGHSH, CDR2 LQKENI. V lost 2 bases, J lost 0 bases, and 8 bases lay in between. DNA of the CDR3: TGTGCCAGCTCACCAGGGGGGAGCTCCTACGAGCAGTACTTC. Translated, it gives CASSPGGSSYEQYF.

This rearrangement joins TRBV7-3 to TRBJ2-3; TRBD2 aligns across 10 bases. The CDR3 is 16 residues long. CDR1 and CDR2 from the germline V gene are SGHTA and FQGTGA. J gave up 4 bases and V 5 bases, and 9 bases lay outside the gene matches. Written as DNA, the CDR3 is TGTGCCAGCAGCCCACAAAGCGGGAGGGCCCCAGATACGCAGTATTTT. Translated, it gives CASSPQSGRAPDTQYF. The full variable domain, with the rest looked up from reference TRBV7-3 and TRBJ2-3, is GAGVSQTPSNKVTEKGKYVELRCDPISGHTALYWYRQSLGQGPEFLIYFQGTGAADDSGLPNDRFFAVRPEGSVSTLKIQRTERGDSAVYLCASSPQSGRAPDTQYFGPGTRLTVL.

This clone came up a few times. The chain has TRBV7-3 and TRBJ2-3; D uncertain. The CDR3 is 13 amino acids. Trimming stripped 9 bases from V and 6 bases from J, with 16 bases between. Germline-derived CDR1 and CDR2 are SGHTA and FQGTGA. This chain's CDR3 is CASSPRWADTQYF. The CDR3 coding sequence is TGTGCCAGTTCACCTCGGTGGGCTGATACGCAGTATTTT. The full variable domain, its missing parts supplied by reference TRBV7-3 and TRBJ2-3, is GAGVSQTPSNKVTEKGKYVELRCDPISGHTALYWYRQSLGQGPEFLIYFQGTGAADDSGLPNDRFFAVRPEGSVSTLKIQRTERGDSAVYLCASSPRWADTQYFGPGTRLTVL.

This clone was detected a few times. The chain couples TRBV14 to TRBJ2-5; 7 positions match TRBD2. Germline V gene lookup returns CDR1 SGHDN and CDR2 FVKESK. This CDR3 comprises 15 residues. Trimming at V came to 4 bases and at J to 3 bases, leaving 8 bases not matched to a gene. Here the CDR3 reads CASSRRGRVEETQYF. CDR3 nucleotide sequence: TGTGCCAGCAGCCGCCGCGGGAGAGTGGAAGAGACCCAGTACTTC.

This clone was recorded a few times. The V and J genes are TRBV5-6 and TRBJ2-7; 9 nucleotides match TRBD1. Germline V gene sequence: CDR1 SGHDT, CDR2 YYEEEE. Unmatched junction bases numbered 4, after V lost 4 bases and J lost 5 bases. The CDR3 length is 13 residues. The CDR3 coding sequence is TGTGCCAGCAGCACGGGACAGGGAGACGAGCAGTACTTC. The encoded protein is CASSTGQGDEQYF.

The chain uses TRBV27 and TRBJ2-7, with 10 positions matching TRBD2. The CDR3 consists of 17 residues. The germline CDR1 and CDR2 sequences are MNHEY and SMNVEV (reference sequence). V dropped 5 bases and J dropped 3; count of bases not matched to a gene: 13. Here the CDR3 reads CASSADKREGFNYEQYF. The CDR3 DNA sequence: TGTGCCAGCAGTGCCGATAAGCGGGAGGGCTTCAACTACGAGCAGTACTTC.

This clone has a handful of counts. The chain is built from TRBV15 and TRBJ2-2, with D maybe TRBD2 (6 bases). The CDR3 sequence is 16 residues long. Germline CDR1 reads LNHNV; CDR2 reads YYDKDF (reference sequence). Trimming took 1 base from V and 6 from J, leaving 15 bases between them. CDR3 sequence (DNA): TGTGCCACCAGCAGAGCCCTCCTAGCGTCAGCCGGGGAGCTGTTTTTT. As protein: CATSRALLASAGELFF.

This clone has only a few counts. The chain uses TRBV5-4 and TRBJ2-1; the D gene is possibly TRBD2 (5 bases). Between the trimmed V and J ends, which lost 4 bases and 3 bases, there was a span of 14 bases. CDR1 SGHNT and CDR2 YYREEE come from the germline V gene (reference sequence). CDR3 size: 15 residues. CDR3 amino acids: CASSPQSGNYNEQFF. CDR3 DNA sequence: TGTGCCAGCAGCCCCCAGAGCGGAAACTACAATGAGCAGTTCTTC. Based on the CDR3 plus reference TRBV5-4 and TRBJ2-1, the full variable domain is ETGVTQSPTHLIKTRGQQVTLRCSSQSGHNTVSWYQQALGQGPQFIFQYYREEENGRGNFPPRFSGLQFPNYSSELNVNALELDDSALYLCASSPQSGNYNEQFFGPGTRLTVL.

The chain combines TRBV30 with TRBJ1-4, with a possible D match to TRBD1 (5 bases). The CDR3 is made up of 17 amino acids. From germline, CDR1 is GTSNPN and CDR2 SVGIG (reference sequence). V lost 1 base to trimming and J lost 0 bases, with 15 bases between them. The CDR3 sequence: CAWSGEKGYSTNEKLFF. CDR3 coding DNA: TGTGCCTGGAGTGGAGAAAAGGGGTATTCAACTAATGAAAAACTGTTTTTT.

The J gene is TRBJ2-1, the V gene TRBV11-3; the D gene is possibly TRBD2 (5 bases). Deletions cut 0 bases from V and 6 bases from J, with 6 bases between. This CDR3 is built from 13 residues. Per germline, CDR1 SGHNT and CDR2 YENEEA. The CDR3 loop reads CASSLDRGNEQFF. DNA for the CDR3: TGTGCCAGCAGCTTAGATCGGGGCAATGAGCAGTTCTTC.

This clone was counted ten times or more. This chain connects TRBV29-1 to TRBJ2-7, with D possibly TRBD1 on 6 matching bases. Germline V gene data show CDR1 as SQVTM and CDR2 as ANQGSEA. V dropped 3 bases and J dropped 5 bases, with 14 bases sitting between them. The CDR3 is made up of 13 amino acids. CDR3 amino acids: CSVDWPGAHEQYF. The DNA of the CDR3 is TGCAGCGTTGATTGGCCAGGGGCGCACGAGCAGTACTTC.

A few counts support this clone. V usage is TRBV28 and J usage is TRBJ1-5; D is undetermined. From germline, CDR1 is MDHEN and CDR2 SYDVKM. V was cut by 4 bases and J by 5 bases, with 3 bases left in between. CDR3 length: 11 residues. CDR3 protein: CASSSYQPQHF. The CDR3 DNA reads as TGTGCCAGCAGTTCCTATCAGCCCCAGCATTTT.

In this sample, this clone turned up a few times. This sequence joins TRBV5-1 and TRBJ1-1, with D tentatively TRBD1 (6 bases). The CDR3 consists of 14 residues. The germline V gene encodes CDR1 SGHRS and CDR2 YFSETQ. V was clipped by 4 bases and J by 1 base, with 11 bases between them. DNA for the CDR3: TGCGCCAGCAGCCAGACGACAGGGAACACTGAAGCTTTCTTT. Its translation: CASSQTTGNTEAFF.

This clone has just a few counts. The chain employs TRBV5-1 and TRBJ1-2, with 10 bases lining up with TRBD1. Germline V gives CDR1 SGHRS, CDR2 YFSETQ. With 4 bases clipped from V and 6 bases from J, the junction kept 3 bases outside the gene matches. The CDR3 totals 13 residues. The CDR3 DNA is TGCGCCAGCAGCGCCGGGACAGGGGATGGCTACACCTTC. It yields the protein CASSAGTGDGYTF.

The chain recombines TRBV4-1 with TRBJ2-1; the D gene is possibly TRBD1 (5 bases). The germline V gene has CDR1 MGHRA and CDR2 YSYEKL. This CDR3 spans 11 amino acids. Trimming shortened V by 4 bases and J by 7 bases, and 5 bases separated the two germline ends. The DNA for the CDR3 is TGCGCCAGCAGCCGACAGAATGAGCAGTTCTTC. Residues: CASSRQNEQFF.